This T cell receptor (beta chain) is from a study of blood T cell repertoires in COVID-19. On the study more broadly: COVID-19 samples from acute and convalescent phases originated in the United States, Italy and Spain.

Authors' analysis steps: Reference gene primer amplification gave estimated nucleated cell counts. Produced via immunoSEQ multiplex PCR; TCRdb's table is partial and in-frame only. V and J calls and clone size are as listed in that table; D and trimming were resolved from the DNA. The repertoire holds 200,000 to 300,000 clones, with about 83% as singletons. What the recovered Cohort 3 donors had was two negative PCRs, clearance, or symptom resolution. Germline assignment: CDR1 MGHRA and CDR2 YSYEKL. This CDR3 is built from 20 residues. Trimming at V came to 0 bases and at J to 6 bases, leaving 19 bases not matched to a gene. This clone was detected only once.

This TCR was recovered from a woman aged 50 to 60 who had recovered from COVID-19. The source material was PBMCs or T cells enriched from blood (not recorded which). This rearrangement joins TRBV4-1 to TRBJ2-3; 9 nucleotides match TRBD1. The CDR3 sequence: CASSQDRAGRSTGGVDTQYF. CDR3 in DNA: TGCGCCAGCAGCCAAGATCGGGCGGGTCGAAGTACAGGGGGCGTGGATACGCAGTATTTT.